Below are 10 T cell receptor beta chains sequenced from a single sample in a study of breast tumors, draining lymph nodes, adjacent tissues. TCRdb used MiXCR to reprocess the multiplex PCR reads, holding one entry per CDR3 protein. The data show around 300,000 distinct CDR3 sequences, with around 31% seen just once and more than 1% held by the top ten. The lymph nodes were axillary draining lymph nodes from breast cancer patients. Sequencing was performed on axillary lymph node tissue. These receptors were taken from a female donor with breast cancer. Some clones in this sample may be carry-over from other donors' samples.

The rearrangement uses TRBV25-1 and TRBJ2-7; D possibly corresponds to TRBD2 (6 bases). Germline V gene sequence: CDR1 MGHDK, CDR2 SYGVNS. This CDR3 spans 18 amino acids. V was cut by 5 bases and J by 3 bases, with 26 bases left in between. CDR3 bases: TGTGCCAGCAGTTCAACAAGCCCCGAGACTAGTGGGAACTACGAGCAGTACTTC. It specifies CASSSTSPETSGNYEQYF.

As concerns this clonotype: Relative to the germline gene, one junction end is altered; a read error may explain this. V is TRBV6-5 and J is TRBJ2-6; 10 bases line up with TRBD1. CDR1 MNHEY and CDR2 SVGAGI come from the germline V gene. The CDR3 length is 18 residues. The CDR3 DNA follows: TGTGCCAGCAGTCACTCGGGACAGGGGATGCCTGGGGCCAACGTCCTGACTTTC. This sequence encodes CASSHSGQGMPGANVLTF.

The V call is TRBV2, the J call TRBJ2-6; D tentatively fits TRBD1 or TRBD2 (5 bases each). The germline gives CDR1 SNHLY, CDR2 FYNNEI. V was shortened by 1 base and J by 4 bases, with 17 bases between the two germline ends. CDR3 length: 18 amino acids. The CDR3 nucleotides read TGTGCCAGCAGTGAAGACCGAGGCGGTGGGGGAGGGGCCAACGTCCTGACTTTC. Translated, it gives CASSEDRGGGGGANVLTF.

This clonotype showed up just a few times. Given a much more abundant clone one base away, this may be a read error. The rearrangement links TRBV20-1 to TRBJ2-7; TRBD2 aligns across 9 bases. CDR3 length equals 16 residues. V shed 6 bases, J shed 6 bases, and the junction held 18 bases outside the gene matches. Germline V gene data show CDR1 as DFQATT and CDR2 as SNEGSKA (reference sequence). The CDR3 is CSARGYKREARVEQYF. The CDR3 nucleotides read TGCAGTGCGAGGGGTTACAAGCGGGAGGCTCGGGTCGAGCAGTACTTC.

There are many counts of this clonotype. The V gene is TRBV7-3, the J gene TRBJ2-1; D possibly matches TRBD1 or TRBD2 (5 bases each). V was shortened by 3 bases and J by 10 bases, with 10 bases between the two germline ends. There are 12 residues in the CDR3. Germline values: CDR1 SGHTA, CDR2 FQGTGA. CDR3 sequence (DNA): TGTGCCAGCAGCTTTCCAGGGACCGAGCAGTTCTTC. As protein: CASSFPGTEQFF.

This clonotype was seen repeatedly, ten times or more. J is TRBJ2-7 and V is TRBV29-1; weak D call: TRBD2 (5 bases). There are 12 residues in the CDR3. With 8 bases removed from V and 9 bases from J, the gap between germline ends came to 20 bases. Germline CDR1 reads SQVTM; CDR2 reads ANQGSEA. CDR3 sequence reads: CSILASQQVQYF. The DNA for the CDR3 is TGCAGCATACTTGCTAGCCAGCAAGTGCAGTACTTC.

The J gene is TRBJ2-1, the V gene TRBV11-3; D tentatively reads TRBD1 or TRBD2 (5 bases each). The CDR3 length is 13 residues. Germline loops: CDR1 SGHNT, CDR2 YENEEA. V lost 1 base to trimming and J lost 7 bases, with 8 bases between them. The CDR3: CASSLGGPNEQFF. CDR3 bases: TGTGCCAGCAGCTTAGGGGGACCTAATGAGCAGTTCTTC.

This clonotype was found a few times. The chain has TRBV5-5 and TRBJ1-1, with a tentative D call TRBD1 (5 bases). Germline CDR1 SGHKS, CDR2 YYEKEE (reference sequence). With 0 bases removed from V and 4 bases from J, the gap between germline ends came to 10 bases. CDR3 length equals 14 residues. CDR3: CASSLDPGTTEAFF. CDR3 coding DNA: TGTGCCAGCAGCTTGGACCCCGGGACCACTGAAGCTTTCTTT.

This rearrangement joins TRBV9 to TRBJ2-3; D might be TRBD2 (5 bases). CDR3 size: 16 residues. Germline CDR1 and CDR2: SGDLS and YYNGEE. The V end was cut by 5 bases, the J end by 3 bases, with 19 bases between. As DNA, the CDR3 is TGTGCCAGCAGGGGCCGCGGGTTGGGCGGGACAGATACGCAGTATTTT. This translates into CASRGRGLGGTDTQYF.

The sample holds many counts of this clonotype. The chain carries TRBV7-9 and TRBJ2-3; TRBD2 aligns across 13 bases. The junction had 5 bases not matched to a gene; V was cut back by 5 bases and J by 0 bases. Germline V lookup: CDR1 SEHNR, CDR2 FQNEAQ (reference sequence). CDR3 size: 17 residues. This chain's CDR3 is CASSRLAGGGSTDTQYF. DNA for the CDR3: TGTGCCAGCAGCCGACTAGCGGGAGGAGGGAGCACAGATACGCAGTATTTT.